This TCR beta chain comes out of a study of T cell repertoires and HLA-DP antigens. Study as a whole: Sorted CD137+CD4+ samples averaged 218.4 ng DNA; pre-culture CD4+ samples, 950 to 1,500 ng. Study-wide results and caveats: Naive and memory CD4+ cells were analysed together, not apart.

Deep-resolution sequencing targeted about 200,000 T cell genomes in pre-culture CD4+ samples. Measured with immunoSEQ multiplex PCR; TCRdb has only the in-frame clones, and not every one. The repertoire consists of about 89,000 clones, with around nine tenths occurring once and the leading ten covering about 1.8%. CD4+ T cells were isolated untouched, around 98% pure. A word on this clone: Its antigen is unknown.

The clonotype was recovered from a man aged 50-60 years in good health and CMV-seronegative. Sample: CD4+ T cells from PBMCs.

The CDR3 DNA sequence: TGTGCCAGCAGCTTAACCGGGACAGACCTAAACATTCAGTACTTC. As protein: CASSLTGTDLNIQYF. The chain employs TRBV7-9 and TRBJ2-4, with 7 bases lining up with TRBD1. CDR3 length equals 15 residues. V shed 2 bases and J 6 bases; nucleotides not matched to a gene: 7. CDR1 is SEHNR and CDR2 is FQNEAQ in the germline V gene (reference sequence).